This T cell receptor (beta chain) was profiled in a study of blood T cell repertoires in COVID-19. On the study more broadly: Nucleic acid was either cDNA or gDNA, and it came from T cells, B-cell-depleted T cells, or PBMCs.

In the source study's methods: Amplification with reference gene primers provided the estimates of nucleated cell counts. Profiled with immunoSEQ multiplex PCR; TCRdb holds only in-frame clones, not every one. From that table come the V and J calls and clone size; the DNA was used to work out D and trimming. Of under 150,000 clones in the sample, over 75% were seen once. Self-reported history from a screening survey and questionnaire set each donor's cohort. The CDR3 has 15 residues. Germline CDR1 and CDR2: MDHEN and SYDVKM. Between the trimmed V and J ends, which lost 6 bases and 6 bases, there was a span of 18 bases.

Sequencing was done on a sample of PBMCs or T cells enriched from blood (not recorded which). This clonotype was obtained from a man aged 50 to 59 in a cohort exposed to, infected with or recovered from COVID-19 (not recorded which). This chain joins TRBV28 and TRBJ1-5, with a weak D call TRBD1 (5 bases). CDR3 bases: TGTGCCAGCAGCCCCAGGGTCGGGGGAAGTCAGCCCCAGCATTTT. It translates to CASSPRVGGSQPQHF.